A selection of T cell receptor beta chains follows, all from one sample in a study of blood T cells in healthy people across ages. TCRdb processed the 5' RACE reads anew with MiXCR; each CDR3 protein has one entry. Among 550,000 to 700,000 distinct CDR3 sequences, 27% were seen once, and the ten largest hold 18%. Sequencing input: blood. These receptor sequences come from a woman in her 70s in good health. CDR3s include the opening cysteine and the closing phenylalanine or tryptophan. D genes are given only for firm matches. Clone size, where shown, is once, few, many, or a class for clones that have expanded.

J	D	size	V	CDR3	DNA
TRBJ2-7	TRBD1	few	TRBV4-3	CASSLEQGASYEQYF	TGCGCCAGCAGCCTTGAACAGGGGGCATCCTACGAGCAGTACTTC
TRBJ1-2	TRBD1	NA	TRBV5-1	CASSPRTTGTLYTF	TGCGCCAGCAGCCCTCGAACGACAGGGACCCTCTACACCTTC
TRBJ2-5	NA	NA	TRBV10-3	CAISIGEAQETQYF	TGTGCCATCAGCATCGGGGAGGCTCAAGAGACCCAGTACTTC
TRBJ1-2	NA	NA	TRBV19	CASSILMKGGYTF	TGTGCCAGTAGTATTTTGATGAAAGGCGGCTACACCTTC
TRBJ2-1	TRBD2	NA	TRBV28	CASSLPGLAFSEQFF	TGTGCCAGCAGTTTACCGGGACTAGCTTTTAGTGAGCAGTTCTTC
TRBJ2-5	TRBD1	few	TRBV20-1	CSARDPGTGEETQYF	TGCAGTGCTAGAGATCCTGGGACAGGGGAAGAGACCCAGTACTTC
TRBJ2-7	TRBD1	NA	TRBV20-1	CSARDYGTGRYEQYF	TGCAGTGCTAGAGATTACGGGACAGGGCGCTACGAGCAGTACTTC
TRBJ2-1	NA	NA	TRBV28	CASSLWDNEQFF	TGTGCCAGCAGTTTGTGGGACAATGAGCAGTTCTTC
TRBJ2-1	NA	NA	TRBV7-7	CASSLDGAYNEQFF	TGTGCCAGCAGCTTGGACGGGGCTTACAATGAGCAGTTCTTC
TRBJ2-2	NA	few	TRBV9	CASGKAAGELFF	TGTGCCAGCGGGAAAGCCGCCGGGGAGCTGTTTTTT
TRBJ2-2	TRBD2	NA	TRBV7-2	CASSRVLAGPNTGELFF	TGTGCCAGCAGCCGTGTACTAGCGGGCCCGAACACCGGGGAGCTGTTTTTT
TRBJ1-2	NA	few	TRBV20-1	CSALPSEANYGYTF	TGCAGTGCTCTCCCTTCCGAAGCTAACTATGGCTACACCTTC
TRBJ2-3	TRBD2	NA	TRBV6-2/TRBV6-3	CASSQRGATTDTQYF	TGTGCCAGCTCCCAGCGGGGGGCTACCACAGATACGCAGTATTTT
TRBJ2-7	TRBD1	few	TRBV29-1	CSVRGLYEQYF	TGCAGCGTCAGGGGGCTCTACGAGCAGTACTTC
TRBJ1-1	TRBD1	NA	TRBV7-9	CASSYLKGTGGGDGEAFF	TGTGCCAGCAGCTATCTTAAGGGGACAGGGGGCGGAGATGGTGAAGCTTTCTTT
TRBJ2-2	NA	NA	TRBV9	CASMDGSNTGELFF	TGTGCCAGCATGGACGGATCGAACACCGGGGAGCTGTTTTTT
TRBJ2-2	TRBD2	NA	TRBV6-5	CASSYGGGADTGELFF	TGTGCCAGCAGTTACGGCGGGGGGGCTGACACCGGGGAGCTGTTTTTT
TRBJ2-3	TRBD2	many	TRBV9	CASSPGGGPDTQYF	TGTGCCAGCAGCCCCGGGGGGGGCCCAGATACGCAGTATTTT
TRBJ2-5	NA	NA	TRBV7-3	CASSPVPFRGAETQYF	TGTGCCAGCAGCCCCGTCCCGTTTAGGGGCGCGGAGACCCAGTACTTC
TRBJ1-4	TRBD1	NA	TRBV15	CATSRGQGEKLFF	TGTGCCACCAGCAGGGGACAGGGCGAAAAACTGTTTTTT
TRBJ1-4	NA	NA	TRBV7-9	CASSLGSGDNEKLFF	TGTGCCAGCAGCTTAGGCTCAGGGGATAATGAAAAACTGTTTTTT
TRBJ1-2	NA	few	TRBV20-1	CSARIHQGYGYTF	TGCAGTGCTAGAATCCACCAGGGTTATGGCTACACCTTC
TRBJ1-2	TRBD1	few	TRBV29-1	CSVDRDRGWEGYTF	TGCAGCGTGGACCGGGACAGGGGGTGGGAAGGCTACACCTTC
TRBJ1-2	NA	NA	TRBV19	CASSKRANYGYTF	TGTGCCAGTAGCAAGAGGGCTAACTATGGCTACACCTTC
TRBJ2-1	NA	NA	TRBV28	CASHRANEQFF	TGTGCCAGCCACAGGGCTAATGAGCAGTTCTTC
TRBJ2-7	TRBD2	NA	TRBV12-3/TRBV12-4	CASRAGLAGGYEQYF	TGTGCCAGCAGGGCCGGACTAGCGGGGGGTTACGAGCAGTACTTC
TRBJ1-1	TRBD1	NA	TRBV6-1	CASRDRDRDLDTEAFF	TGCGCCAGCAGGGATCGGGACAGGGATTTGGACACTGAAGCTTTCTTT
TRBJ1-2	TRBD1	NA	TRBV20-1	CSARAGTGGFGYTF	TGCAGTGCTAGAGCGGGGACAGGGGGCTTTGGCTACACCTTC
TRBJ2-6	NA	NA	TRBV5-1	CASSLGSASGANVLIF	TGCGCCAGCAGCTTGGGATCGGCCTCTGGGGCCAACGTCCTGATTTTC
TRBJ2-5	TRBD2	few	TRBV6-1	CASSATSGSETQYF	TGTGCCAGCAGTGCGACTAGCGGGTCGGAGACCCAGTACTTC
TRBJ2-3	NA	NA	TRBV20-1	CSAPIPPQGDTQYF	TGCAGTGCTCCAATCCCCCCTCAGGGGGATACGCAGTATTTT
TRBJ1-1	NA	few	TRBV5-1	CASTSLGPMNTEAFF	TGCGCCAGCACCAGCCTGGGGCCTATGAACACTGAAGCTTTCTTT
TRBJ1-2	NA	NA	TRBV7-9	CATGLVDRSYTF	TGTGCCACAGGCCTAGTAGACAGGAGCTACACCTTC
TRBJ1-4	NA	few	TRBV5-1	CASSLEDREKLFF	TGCGCCAGCAGCTTGGAGGACAGAGAAAAACTGTTTTTT
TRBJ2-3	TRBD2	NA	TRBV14	CASRKRGYKDTQYF	TGTGCCAGCAGGAAGCGGGGGTATAAAGATACGCAGTATTTT
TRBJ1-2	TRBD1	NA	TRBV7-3	CASSSAPDRGIYRYTF	TGTGCCAGCAGCTCAGCCCCGGACAGGGGTATCTATCGCTACACCTTC